Given below is one T cell receptor (beta chain) in context. Its antigen is still unknown. PCR primers comprised 60 Vbeta and 13 Jbeta primers. TCRdb's table, derived via immunoSEQ multiplex PCR, lists solely in-frame clones and lacks some. The sample lists some 110,000 clones, around 75% occurring once. The sample comes from a study of cytomegalovirus exposure and HLA in healthy donors. Study results and caveats: Researchers reported in a later analysis that common viral pathogens appeared linked to several top clusters. Rare TCR sequences dominated, though some public TCRs recurred in many donors. Excluded: some indistinguishable V segments such as TRBV6-2 and TRBV6-3.

This CDR3 has 14 amino acids. The ends were cut back, 3 bases at V and 2 bases at J, with 9 bases in the middle. Germline CDR1 SGHRS, CDR2 YFSETQ. The chain carries TRBV5-1 and TRBJ1-5; TRBD1 is a possible D gene (5 bases). The receptor comes from a woman in her late teens or twenties in good health and CMV-seronegative. Sequencing was done on a sample of PBMCs. The CDR3 bases are TGCGCCAGCAGCTGGGGGGATGGCAATCAGCCCCAGCATTTT. Translating gives CASSWGDGNQPQHF. Complete variable domain (other parts from reference TRBV5-1 and TRBJ1-5): KAGVTQTPRYLIKTRGQQVTLSCSPISGHRSVSWYQQTPGQGLQFLFEYFSETQRNKGNFPGRFSGRQFSNSRSEMNVSTLELGDSALYLCASSWGDGNQPQHFGDGTRLSIL.